The next 5 T cell receptor beta chains were all read from a single sample in a study of blood T cells in healthy people across ages. A second about 7 to 11 cycle PCR used barcoded and J-beta primers. In TCRdb, the 5' RACE reads were re-called with MiXCR into one record per CDR3 protein. The sample lists roughly 2 million distinct CDR3 sequences; just under 50% were seen once. Sample: blood. The receptor set was obtained from a woman in her thirties or forties in good health.

The chain uses TRBV12-3 or TRBV12-4 and TRBJ2-1; TRBD1 agrees at 8 bases. CDR3 size: 16 residues. V lost 4 bases to trimming and J lost 5 bases; unmatched junction nucleotides: 10. CDR3 in DNA: TGTGCCAGCAGTTCCCAGGGGGCCCCCGTCCACAATGAGCAGTTCTTC. Translated, it gives CASSSQGAPVHNEQFF.

The V call is TRBV2, the J call TRBJ2-1; 7 positions agree with TRBD2. J lost 9 bases, V lost 4 bases, and 3 bases had no gene match. The CDR3 spans 12 residues. Germline loops: CDR1 SNHLY, CDR2 FYNNEI. The CDR3 loop is CASSGGGGEQFF. As DNA, the CDR3 is TGTGCCAGCAGTGGGGGGGGTGGTGAGCAGTTCTTC.

The table lists this clonotype with a count of one. The chain links TRBV13 to TRBJ2-1; 9 bases fit TRBD2. The length of the CDR3 is 16 residues. V lost 7 bases to trimming and J lost 9 bases; unmatched junction nucleotides: 16. The germline gives CDR1 PRHDT, CDR2 FYEKMQ (reference sequence). The CDR3 nucleotides read TGTGCCAGCACGCGCGGGGGGGCCAGAAGTCGCACTGAGCAGTTCTTC. Protein: CASTRGGARSRTEQFF.

This chain links TRBV24-1 with TRBJ2-5, with 8 bases matching TRBD1. The J segment lost 11 bases and the V segment lost 4 bases, leaving 14 bases of the junction unmatched. The CDR3 is made up of 15 amino acids. Looked up from germline, CDR1 is KGHDR and CDR2 is SFDVKD. The CDR3 nucleotides are TGTGCCACCAGTGACCGGGGACAGGCGATCAATGAGCAGTACTTC. Residues: CATSDRGQAINEQYF.

This clonotype has only one observation. The CDR3: CASSGDIATEAFF. The CDR3 DNA follows: TGTGCCAGCAGCGGGGACATCGCCACTGAAGCTTTCTTT. The rearrangement links TRBV5-4 to TRBJ1-1, with a weak D call TRBD1 (6 bases). Germline CDR1 and CDR2: SGHNT and YYREEE (reference sequence). V was pared by 4 bases and J by 4 bases, with 11 bases between. This CDR3 contains 13 residues. Full variable domain (rest looked up from reference TRBV5-4 and TRBJ1-1): ETGVTQSPTHLIKTRGQQVTLRCSSQSGHNTVSWYQQALGQGPQFIFQYYREEENGRGNFPPRFSGLQFPNYSSELNVNALELDDSALYLCASSGDIATEAFFGQGTRLTVV.